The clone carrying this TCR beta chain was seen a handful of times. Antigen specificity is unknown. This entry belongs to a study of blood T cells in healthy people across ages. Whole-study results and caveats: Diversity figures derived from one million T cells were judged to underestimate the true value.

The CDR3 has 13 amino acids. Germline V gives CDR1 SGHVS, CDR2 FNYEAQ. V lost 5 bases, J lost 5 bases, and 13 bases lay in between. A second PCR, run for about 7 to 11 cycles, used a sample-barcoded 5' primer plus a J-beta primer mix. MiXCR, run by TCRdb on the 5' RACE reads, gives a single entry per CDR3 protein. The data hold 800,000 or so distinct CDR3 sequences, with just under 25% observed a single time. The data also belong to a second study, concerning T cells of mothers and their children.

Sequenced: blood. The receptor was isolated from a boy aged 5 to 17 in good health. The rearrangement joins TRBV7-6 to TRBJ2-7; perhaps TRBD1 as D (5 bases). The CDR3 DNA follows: TGTGCCAGCAGCCGACAGTTTCGGCACGAGCAGTACTTC. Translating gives CASSRQFRHEQYF.